The present TCR beta chain was sequenced within a study of graft-versus-host responses after intestinal transplantation. Study-level points and caveats: High graft-versus-host to host-versus-graft clonal ratios were found in allografts of patients who had graft-donor T cell macrochimerism.

Assay used: immunoSEQ multiplex PCR; TCRdb lists only in-frame clones, some missing. Of tens of thousands of clones in the sample, approximately 95% are singletons; the top ten hold around 6.1%. Per germline, CDR1 SNHLY and CDR2 FYNNEI. V was cut by 4 bases and J by 2 bases, with 13 bases left in between. The CDR3 spans 15 residues. As to this clone: Antigen: not known.

The sample in question was PBMCs, obtained around 790 days after a first intestinal transplant, on the day of a second. This TCR was sampled from a human patient who received an intestinal transplant, so some T cells may come from the graft donor. This chain connects TRBV2 to TRBJ2-3; D may be TRBD1 or TRBD2 (5 bases each). The DNA for the CDR3 is TGTGCCAGCAGTGGGGGGAGCCACCCCACAGATACGCAGTATTTT. The encoded protein is CASSGGSHPTDTQYF.